The 31 T cell receptor beta chains below come from one sample, sequenced in a study of blood T cells in healthy people across ages. Through a sample-barcoded 5' primer and a J-beta primer mix, a second PCR was run for about 6 to 12 cycles. TCRdb reprocessed the 5' RACE reads via MiXCR and lists one record per CDR3 protein. The sample yields about 1.4 million distinct CDR3 sequences, 59% seen once. Sequenced: blood. The receptors come from a man younger than 35 in good health.

The chain has TRBV5-1 and TRBJ2-5; the match to TRBD2 covers 8 bases. Germline lookup yields CDR1 SGHRS and CDR2 YFSETQ. Unmatched junction bases numbered 7, after V lost 3 bases and J lost 3 bases. This CDR3 comprises 15 residues. This CDR3 reads CASSSSGTSEETQYF. DNA for the CDR3: TGCGCCAGCAGCTCCTCCGGGACTAGTGAAGAGACCCAGTACTTC.

This clonotype has more than one count but fewer than ten. In nucleotides, the CDR3 is TGTGCCAGCAGCCTCGCGCTAGCGGGATCGGGATCGCAGTATTTT. This translates into CASSLALAGSGSQYF. The V call is TRBV7-2, the J call TRBJ2-3; TRBD2 matches at 9 bases. With 5 bases clipped from V and 10 bases from J, the junction kept 13 bases outside the gene matches. The CDR3 has 15 amino acids. Germline CDR1 reads SGHTA; CDR2 reads FQGNSA.

The chain has TRBV4-2 and TRBJ2-7; weak D call: TRBD1 (5 bases). Germline V gives CDR1 LGHNA, CDR2 YNFKEQ. The CDR3 consists of 17 residues. Trimming took 0 bases from V and 5 from J, leaving 20 bases between them. The CDR3, as DNA: TGTGCCAGCAGCCAAGATATCCCCTCCAGGGTGTCCAACGAGCAGTACTTC. Amino acid sequence: CASSQDIPSRVSNEQYF.

With regard to this clonotype: This may arise from a read error, as a much more abundant clone is one base away. The gene calls are TRBV4-2 and TRBJ2-1; 7 bases fit TRBD2. This CDR3 region has 17 residues. Germline V lookup: CDR1 LGHNA, CDR2 YNFKEQ. The chain's CDR3 is CASGQDRWDYLYNEQFF. The CDR3 nucleotides are TGTGCCAGCGGCCAAGATAGGTGGGACTACCTATACAATGAGCAGTTCTTC.

The chain links TRBV5-1 to TRBJ1-6; TRBD1 might be the D (5 bases). CDR3 length: 14 amino acids. The V end was cut by 2 bases, the J end by 8 bases, with 11 bases between. Germline assignment: CDR1 SGHRS and CDR2 YFSETQ. The CDR3 here is CASSFETAHSPLHF. Written as DNA, the CDR3 is TGCGCCAGCAGCTTTGAGACAGCCCATTCACCCCTCCACTTT.

The sample holds many counts of this clonotype. The chain has TRBV20-1 and TRBJ1-6; tentative D call: TRBD1 (5 bases). V was cut by 5 bases and J by 6 bases, with 17 bases left in between. The CDR3 contains 15 residues. Germline V gene lookup returns CDR1 DFQATT and CDR2 SNEGSKA (reference sequence). This CDR3 reads CSAPLGRGINSPLHF. The CDR3 region has the DNA TGCAGTGCTCCACTGGGCCGGGGGATTAATTCACCCCTCCACTTT.

This clonotype was seen a handful of times. This chain connects TRBV3-1 to TRBJ2-4; D is possibly TRBD2 (6 bases). CDR3 length equals 15 residues. CDR1 and CDR2 from the germline V gene are LGHDT and YNNKEL (reference sequence). Trimming left V 4 bases short and J 8 bases short, with 18 bases between. The CDR3 region has the DNA TGTGCCAGCAGCCTAAACCACGGGGAGCGGGACATTCAGTACTTC. The encoded protein is CASSLNHGERDIQYF.

V and J are TRBV28 and TRBJ1-1, with D possibly being TRBD1 (6 bases). With 7 bases removed from V and 6 bases from J, the gap between germline ends came to 15 bases. The CDR3 runs to 13 residues. Germline assignment: CDR1 MDHEN and CDR2 SYDVKM. CDR3 protein: CASTLGGMPEAFF. The CDR3 nucleotides are TGTGCCAGCACCTTAGGGGGAATGCCTGAAGCTTTCTTT.

This CDR3 is CASSLAGGHSTDTQYF. CDR3 nucleotides: TGTGCCAGCAGCTTAGCAGGGGGCCATAGCACAGATACGCAGTATTTT. J is TRBJ2-3 and V is TRBV11-3, with 8 bases that match TRBD1. This CDR3 has 16 residues. Germline trimming cut 1 base from V and 0 bases from J; bases unmatched to any gene: 3. CDR1 and CDR2 from the germline V gene are SGHNT and YENEEA. Filled out from reference TRBV11-3 and TRBJ2-3, the complete variable domain reads EAGVVQSPRYKIIEKKQPVAFWCNPISGHNTLYWYLQNLGQGPELLIRYENEEAVDDSQLPKDRFSAERLKGVDSTLKIQPAELGDSAVYLCASSLAGGHSTDTQYFGPGTRLTVL.

V gene TRBV20-1 combines with J gene TRBJ2-7, with 9 positions matching TRBD2. Trimming took 4 bases from V and 1 from J; bases not matched to a gene: 2. CDR1 and CDR2 (germline): DFQATT, SNEGSKA (reference sequence). The CDR3 runs to 13 residues. The CDR3 sequence is CSAIAGGSYEQYF. The CDR3 DNA reads as TGCAGTGCTATCGCGGGAGGGTCCTACGAGCAGTACTTC.

This clonotype showed up many times. CDR3 sequence reads: CASSPQSLTGANVLTF. The CDR3 DNA reads as TGTGCCAGCAGCCCCCAATCATTAACCGGGGCCAACGTCCTGACTTTC. This sequence joins TRBV7-7 and TRBJ2-6, with D unclear. The CDR3 has 16 amino acids. Germline loops: CDR1 SSHAT, CDR2 FNYEAQ (reference sequence). The V end was cut by 5 bases, the J end by 4 bases, with 15 bases between.

The rearrangement joins TRBV4-3 to TRBJ2-3; the match to TRBD2 covers 10 bases. The CDR3 is made up of 17 amino acids. V lost 0 bases and J lost 2; bases outside the gene matches: 5. Germline CDR1 and CDR2: LGHNA and YSLEER. The chain's CDR3 is CASSQDSSGGFTDTQYF. As DNA, the CDR3 is TGCGCCAGCAGCCAAGACTCTAGCGGGGGCTTCACAGATACGCAGTATTTT.

This rearrangement joins TRBV10-3 to TRBJ2-1, with D uncertain. V was clipped by 4 bases and J by 7 bases, with 8 bases between them. The CDR3 length is 12 residues. Germline CDR1 ENHRY, CDR2 SYGVKD. CDR3 sequence reads: CAISVYTNEQFF. DNA of the CDR3: TGTGCCATCAGTGTTTATACGAATGAGCAGTTCTTC.

The chain has TRBV13 and TRBJ2-1; 8 bases agree with TRBD2. This CDR3 has 16 residues. CDR1 PRHDT and CDR2 FYEKMQ come from the germline V gene (reference sequence). V was clipped by 3 bases and J by 0 bases; unmatched bases: 4. Here the CDR3 DNA reads TGTGCCAGCAGCTTCATAGCGGGGAGCTCCTACAATGAGCAGTTCTTC. Protein sequence: CASSFIAGSSYNEQFF.

The J gene is TRBJ2-3, the V gene TRBV29-1, with D uncertain. Germline lookup yields CDR1 SQVTM and CDR2 ANQGSEA. The CDR3 contains 14 residues. V lost 4 bases to trimming and J lost 4 bases, with 15 bases between them. The CDR3 DNA sequence: TGCAGCGTTGGGGAAGGCCAAGGTGCAGATACGCAGTATTTT. It is translated as CSVGEGQGADTQYF.

Here the CDR3 reads CASSLSRGSNQPQHF. CDR3 sequence (DNA): TGTGCCAGCAGCTTATCCAGGGGAAGCAATCAGCCCCAGCATTTT. The chain has TRBV7-2 and TRBJ1-5; perhaps TRBD1 as D (6 bases). The CDR3 sequence is 15 residues long. In germline, CDR1 is SGHTA, CDR2 FQGNSA. V gave up 2 bases and J gave up 1 base, with 9 bases separating them.

The CDR3 DNA sequence: TGTGCCAGCAGCTTAGTAAGGCTAGCGGGGACCGCAGATACGCAGTATTTT. Its protein is CASSLVRLAGTADTQYF. This rearrangement joins TRBV7-2 to TRBJ2-3, with 9 positions matching TRBD2. CDR3 length equals 17 residues. V dropped 1 base and J dropped 4; count of bases not matched to a gene: 9. Germline V gene sequence: CDR1 SGHTA, CDR2 FQGNSA.

This clonotype was detected only once. The V gene is TRBV2, the J gene TRBJ1-6; D is unresolved. Trimming left V 5 bases short and J 14 bases short, with 16 bases between. CDR3 length equals 13 residues. Germline lookup yields CDR1 SNHLY and CDR2 FYNNEI. Here the CDR3 reads CASSQETLGSLHF. DNA for the CDR3: TGTGCCAGCAGTCAAGAGACTTTAGGGTCCCTCCACTTT.

This clonotype was recorded a few times. The chain combines TRBV24-1 with TRBJ2-2; D remains unclear. The CDR3 runs to 13 residues. V was clipped by 3 bases and J by 3 bases, with 4 bases between them. Germline V gene lookup returns CDR1 KGHDR and CDR2 SFDVKD. The CDR3: CATSDGDTGELFF. Written as DNA, the CDR3 is TGTGCCACCAGTGATGGAGACACCGGGGAGCTGTTTTTT.

This clonotype came up a few times. The rearrangement joins TRBV20-1 to TRBJ2-2; D ambiguous. V gave up 3 bases and J gave up 4 bases, with 15 bases separating them. Germline V gene lookup returns CDR1 DFQATT and CDR2 SNEGSKA (reference sequence). The CDR3 sequence is 15 residues long. In DNA, the CDR3 is TGCAGTGCTAGGCTCCGTGTCTCGACCACCGGGGAGCTGTTTTTT. It encodes CSARLRVSTTGELFF.

The chain carries TRBV20-1 and TRBJ2-5, with 9 bases fitting TRBD1. V lost 0 bases and J lost 5; bases outside the gene matches: 4. CDR3 length: 14 residues. Germline V CDR1 and CDR2: DFQATT, SNEGSKA (reference sequence). The CDR3 region is CSARDGTGFETQYF. In DNA form, the CDR3 reads TGCAGTGCTAGAGATGGGACAGGGTTTGAGACCCAGTACTTC.

For this clonotype: Germline is not matched at one junction end, which may reflect a read error. The chain recombines TRBV6-4 with TRBJ2-5; D call uncertain. This CDR3 comprises 13 residues. Per the germline V gene, CDR1 is MRHNA and CDR2 is SNTAGT. CDR3 coding DNA: TGTGCCAGCAGTGAAGATGTCCAAGGGACCCAGTACTTC. It is translated as CASSEDVQGTQYF.

V usage is TRBV7-9 and J usage is TRBJ2-7; D is perhaps TRBD1 or TRBD2 (5 bases each). The J call may be mistaken, given a closer DNA end match to TRBJ2-5. The CDR3 is 13 amino acids. The germline V gene encodes CDR1 SEHNR and CDR2 FQNEAQ (reference sequence). This CDR3 reads CASSPEGRETQYF. The CDR3 DNA follows: TGTGCCAGCAGCCCCGAGGGGCGGGAGACCCAGTACTTC.

The chain joins TRBV12-3 or TRBV12-4 to TRBJ2-5, with 7 bases that match TRBD1. This CDR3 is built from 15 residues. The ends lost 5 bases at V and 5 bases at J; junction bases unmatched: 11. CDR3 amino acids: CASSRGGRVGETQYF. CDR3 DNA: TGTGCCAGCAGTCGAGGGGGCCGCGTCGGGGAGACCCAGTACTTC.

The V and J genes are TRBV27 and TRBJ2-7; TRBD1 might be the D (5 bases). The germline V and J ends were trimmed by 5 bases and 1 base, with 12 bases remaining between them. The CDR3 covers 14 residues. Germline assignment: CDR1 MNHEY and CDR2 SMNVEV (reference sequence). CDR3 loop: CASSVGVRSYEQYF. The DNA of the CDR3 is TGTGCCAGCAGTGTAGGGGTAAGGTCCTACGAGCAGTACTTC.

This clonotype was observed at least ten times. J is TRBJ1-2 and V is TRBV20-1; TRBD1 might be the D (5 bases). This CDR3 has 13 amino acids. V lost 2 bases to trimming and J lost 8 bases, with 15 bases between them. In germline, CDR1 is DFQATT, CDR2 SNEGSKA (reference sequence). The CDR3 protein is CSARTTGPGGYTF. The CDR3 coding sequence is TGCAGTGCTAGAACCACCGGCCCAGGGGGCTACACCTTC.

This clonotype was seen a few times. This chain joins TRBV20-1 and TRBJ2-3, with D perhaps matching TRBD1 (5 bases). The CDR3 loop spans 15 amino acids. V was pared by 1 base and J by 2 bases, with 13 bases between. In germline, CDR1 is DFQATT, CDR2 SNEGSKA (reference sequence). CDR3 amino acids: CSARVATDNTDTQYF. In DNA, the CDR3 is TGCAGTGCTAGAGTTGCGACAGATAACACAGATACGCAGTATTTT.

The chain recombines TRBV29-1 with TRBJ1-1; D remains ambiguous. The CDR3 runs 12 residues. The germline V gene encodes CDR1 SQVTM and CDR2 ANQGSEA. Trimming left V 5 bases short and J 4 bases short, with 11 bases between. DNA of the CDR3: TGCAGCGTTTACGGGCTTCCCACTGAAGCTTTCTTT. It is translated as CSVYGLPTEAFF.

The chain links TRBV28 to TRBJ1-2; a weak D match, TRBD1 (6 bases). CDR1 is MDHEN and CDR2 is SYDVKM in the germline V gene. The CDR3 totals 16 residues. V was pared by 4 bases and J by 4 bases, with 19 bases between. CDR3 sequence (DNA): TGTGCCAGCAGTTCCCTGGGGGGCCTGCCGGCCTATGGCTACACCTTC. It is translated as CASSSLGGLPAYGYTF.

This clonotype was found a few times. This sequence joins TRBV5-1 and TRBJ2-1, with D possibly matching TRBD1 (6 bases). V dropped 4 bases and J dropped 6 bases, with 11 bases sitting between them. The CDR3 is made up of 13 amino acids. Germline V gene lookup returns CDR1 SGHRS and CDR2 YFSETQ. This chain's CDR3 is CASSAGTINEQFF. CDR3 coding DNA: TGCGCCAGCAGCGCCGGGACAATCAATGAGCAGTTCTTC.

This chain connects TRBV29-1 to TRBJ2-3; a weak D match, TRBD1 (6 bases). The germline V gene encodes CDR1 SQVTM and CDR2 ANQGSEA. This CDR3 has 13 residues. The ends were cut back, 6 bases at V and 2 bases at J, with 12 bases in the middle. CDR3 amino acids: CSVQGRYTDTQYF. The CDR3 DNA follows: TGCAGCGTACAGGGTAGATACACAGATACGCAGTATTTT.